This T cell receptor (beta chain) was sequenced for a study of beta chain features in type 1 diabetes. Isolated RNA was reverse transcribed in full, so expressed TCRB transcripts were sequenced. Repertoires were generated with immunoSEQ multiplex PCR, while TCRdb's copy carries only in-frame clones and drops some. The sample comprises approximately 170,000 clones, almost 8% of which are singletons, and 0.5% rests with the top ten. The CDR3 has 15 residues. Germline CDR1 and CDR2: SGHDN and FVKESK. Trimming left V 6 bases short and J 3 bases short, with 18 bases between. This clone was picked up many times. Its specificity is not known. Blood was collected once per donor into heparin, averaging approximately 110 mL. Study results and caveats: Patients' naive, central memory and regulatory TCRB repertoires appeared more alike than those of healthy donors. Cells that show high TCR expression could be over-represented by cDNA sequencing. All four CD4+ subsets of Type 1 diabetes patients contained TCRB CDR3s that were moderately but significantly shorter.

Sequenced material: central memory CD4+ T cells from blood. This TCR came from a man in his late teens or twenties with type 1 diabetes. The genes are TRBV14 and TRBJ2-7, with D tentatively TRBD1 (6 bases). The CDR3 spells CASRLSVGASYEQYF. The CDR3 region has the DNA TGTGCCAGCAGGCTAAGCGTGGGGGCAAGCTACGAGCAGTACTTC.